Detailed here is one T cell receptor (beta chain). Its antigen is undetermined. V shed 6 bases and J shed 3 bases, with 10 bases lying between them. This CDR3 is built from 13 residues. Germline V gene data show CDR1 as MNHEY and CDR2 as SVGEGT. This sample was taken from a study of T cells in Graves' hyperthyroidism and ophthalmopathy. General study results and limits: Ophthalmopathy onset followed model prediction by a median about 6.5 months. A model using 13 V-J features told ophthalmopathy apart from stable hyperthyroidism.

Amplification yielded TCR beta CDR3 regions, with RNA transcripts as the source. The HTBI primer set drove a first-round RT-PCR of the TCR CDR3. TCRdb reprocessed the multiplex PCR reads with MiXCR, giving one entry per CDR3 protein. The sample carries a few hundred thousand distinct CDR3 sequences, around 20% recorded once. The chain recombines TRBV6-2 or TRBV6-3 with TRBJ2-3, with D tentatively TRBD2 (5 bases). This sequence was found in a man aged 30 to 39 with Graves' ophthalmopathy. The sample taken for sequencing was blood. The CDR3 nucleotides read TGTGCCAGCAGAGCTGGAGGAACAGATACGCAGTATTTT. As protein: CASRAGGTDTQYF.